The clone carrying this TCR beta chain was found a few times. What it binds is not known. This sample is drawn from a study of human T cells and chemical hapten exposure. Findings and limits, study-wide: TCRs above 1 in 1000 frequency did not change with DPC sensitization.

Time point given: pre-sensitization, week 0. Treatment described: therapeutic diphenylcyclopropenone sensitization with weekly scalp DPC. Blood draws came first, before each patch test. Individual cDNA molecules had unique molecular identifiers attached to them by the library. Each CDR3 protein gets one entry after TCRdb re-called the RACE reads with MiXCR. The sample shows around 300,000 distinct CDR3 sequences, around 5.5% of them seen only once. The CDR3 is made up of 15 amino acids. The V and J ends lost 5 bases and 7 bases respectively, with 24 bases between them. CDR1 is DFQATT and CDR2 is SNEGSKA in the germline V gene (reference sequence).

The chain couples TRBV20-1 to TRBJ2-7; D gene unclear. The receptor was derived from a woman aged 18-29 years with alopecia areata. Some clones in this sample may be carry-over from other donors' samples. The specimen was whole blood, collected in connection with sensitization to the hapten diphenylcyclopropenone (DPC). As DNA, the CDR3 is TGCAGTGCTGGGCCTCTGGACCGAGACACGAGGGAGCAGTACTTC. Its translation: CSAGPLDRDTREQYF.